Here is one TCR beta chain with its context. Its cognate antigen is unknown. The CDR3 extends over 15 amino acids. In germline, CDR1 is SGHKS, CDR2 YYEKEE (reference sequence). V was trimmed by 0 bases and J by 4 bases, leaving 14 bases between them. 5'RACE primed from the constant segment yielded TCR alpha and TCR beta cDNA libraries bearing sample barcodes and UMIs. TCRdb redid the calling of the 5' RACE reads with MiXCR, one entry per CDR3 protein. Of under 450,000 distinct CDR3 sequences listed, less than 25% are singletons. This sample is drawn from a study of T-cell memory formation after mild COVID-19. Study results and caveats: Contracting clones from day 15 to 85 showed balanced CD4/CD8; later expanders favored CD4+. A second wave of clones peaked on day 37, and their SARS-CoV-2 specificity went unconfirmed.

V is TRBV5-5 and J is TRBJ2-7; TRBD1 or TRBD2 may be the D gene (5 bases each). This TCR was recovered from an adult woman who had mild COVID-19 (a few samples of this study predate the infection). Cell type and time point are not known. The sequencing input was PBMCs or a T cell subset sorted from them (not recorded which). DNA of the CDR3: TGTGCCAGCAGCTTGGAGATATATGGGGGATACGAGCAGTACTTC. It translates to CASSLEIYGGYEQYF. The complete variable domain, with remaining parts taken from reference TRBV5-5 and TRBJ2-7, reads DAGVTQSPTHLIKTRGQQVTLRCSPISGHKSVSWYQQVLGQGPQFIFQYYEKEERGRGNFPDRFSARQFPNYSSELNVNALLLGDSALYLCASSLEIYGGYEQYFGPGTRLTVT.